The entry below describes one TCR beta chain. The clone's antigen remains unknown. Within one base of it there is no much larger clone, and no base qualities were kept. Trimming accounts for 2 bases at V and 1 base at J, while the number of junction bases matched to no gene is 11. The germline V gene (reference sequence) specifies LNHDA as CDR1 and SQIVND as CDR2. The CDR3 spans 19 residues, from the cysteine through the phenylalanine. Left in the record is the CDR3 DNA by itself, 57 bases read in frame from the first base. This entry comes from a study of control samples from healthy donors and cancer patients (dated by TCRdb to about 2020). Library prep was done by the immunoSEQ multiplex PCR assay. The clones in this table, taken by TCRdb from immuneACCESS, are in-frame only. Not every clone is retained; where verified, under half of the shortfall comes from an unresolved V gene, and the cause of the rest is unknown. Within this sample are approximately 170,000 clones, with 91% of them counted one time only. Over 1.2% of the sample comes from the top ten.

The sequence came from a woman in her twenties or thirties in good health. The sequence links TRBV19 to TRBJ2-2, with 9 bases matching TRBD1. Sequences were obtained from blood. Here is the DNA: TGTGCCAGTAGTATATTACAATCGACAGGGGGATTGAACACCGGGGAGCTGTTTTTT. It encodes CASSILQSTGGLNTGELFF.